One and the same sample provided the 32 T cell receptor beta chains below, sequenced in a study of glioma-infiltrating T cells after dendritic cell vaccination. Only in-frame clones appear in the TCRdb table, and some are missing; sequencing was by immunoSEQ multiplex PCR. The data show some 70,000 clones, 81% seen once. The sequencing here drew on blood, taken before dendritic cell vaccination. These receptors came from a human donor with glioblastoma.

The chain links TRBV4-1 to TRBJ2-5; D remains unclear. Germline V gives CDR1 MGHRA, CDR2 YSYEKL. The V gene lost 0 bases and the J gene lost 5 bases, with 4 bases spanning the gap. The CDR3 is made up of 12 amino acids. The CDR3 region has the DNA TGCGCCAGCAGCCAAGAACAGGAGACCCAGTACTTC. As protein: CASSQEQETQYF.

J is TRBJ1-5 and V is TRBV2; 9 nucleotides agree with TRBD1. This CDR3 spans 19 amino acids. Trimming cost V 5 bases and J 0 bases; bases outside gene matches: 14. Germline V gene sequence: CDR1 SNHLY, CDR2 FYNNEI. The CDR3 DNA sequence: TGTGCCAGCAGTTCCGGGACAGGGCGGACCCTTTATAGCAATCAGCCCCAGCATTTT. Encoded protein: CASSSGTGRTLYSNQPQHF.

The chain recombines TRBV5-1 with TRBJ2-7; tentative D call: TRBD1 (5 bases). The germline V gene encodes CDR1 SGHRS and CDR2 YFSETQ. This CDR3 is built from 14 residues. Trimming removed 0 bases at V and 1 base at J, with 8 bases between. CDR3: CASSLDQGSYEQYF. The CDR3 DNA reads TGCGCCAGCAGCTTGGATCAGGGATCCTACGAGCAGTACTTC. Full variable domain (outside the CDR3, taken from reference TRBV5-1 and TRBJ2-7): KAGVTQTPRYLIKTRGQQVTLSCSPISGHRSVSWYQQTPGQGLQFLFEYFSETQRNKGNFPGRFSGRQFSNSRSEMNVSTLELGDSALYLCASSLDQGSYEQYFGPGTRLTVT.

The chain recombines TRBV9 with TRBJ2-7; maybe TRBD2 (6 bases). The CDR3 spans 14 residues. Trimming shortened V by 2 bases and J by 0 bases, and 9 bases separated the two germline ends. Per the germline V gene, CDR1 is SGDLS and CDR2 is YYNGEE. The CDR3 DNA is TGTGCCAGCAGCGTCTCACTAGCCTCCTACGAGCAGTACTTC. Protein product: CASSVSLASYEQYF.

This chain joins TRBV5-1 and TRBJ2-5; TRBD1 matches 8 bases. Looked up from germline, CDR1 is SGHRS and CDR2 is YFSETQ. The CDR3 extends over 14 amino acids. V lost 4 bases and J lost 4; bases outside the gene matches: 6. In nucleotides, the CDR3 is TGCGCCAGCAGCGGACAGGGTCCGGGAGAGACCCAGTACTTC. The encoded protein is CASSGQGPGETQYF.

V usage is TRBV4-3 and J usage is TRBJ1-2; D perhaps matches TRBD1 (6 bases). This CDR3 region has 15 residues. Germline CDR1 reads LGHNA; CDR2 reads YSLEER. The V end lost 0 bases, the J end lost 2 bases, and 10 bases lay between the germline ends. The CDR3 protein is CASSQDPGVNYGYTF. The DNA for the CDR3 is TGCGCCAGCAGCCAAGACCCAGGGGTGAACTATGGCTACACCTTC.

This sequence joins TRBV7-9 and TRBJ1-2; tentative D call: TRBD1 (6 bases). This CDR3 region has 14 residues. V dropped 1 base and J dropped 3 bases, with 9 bases sitting between them. Germline values: CDR1 SEHNR, CDR2 FQNEAQ (reference sequence). The CDR3 region is CASSLGTEDYGYTF. The CDR3 nucleotides are TGTGCCAGCAGCTTAGGGACAGAGGACTATGGCTACACCTTC.

The CDR3 DNA reads as TGTGCCAGCAGCTTGGACACTAGCGGGGGGTTTTACGAGCAGTACTTC. Translation gives CASSLDTSGGFYEQYF. The chain couples TRBV5-6 to TRBJ2-7; TRBD2 agrees at 12 bases. Germline V gives CDR1 SGHDT, CDR2 YYEEEE. This CDR3 has 16 residues. V was pared by 0 bases and J by 4 bases, with 5 bases of the junction left unmatched.

The V call is TRBV2, the J call TRBJ1-6, with 9 bases matching TRBD1. Germline loops: CDR1 SNHLY, CDR2 FYNNEI. Trimming removed 6 bases from V and 9 bases from J; junction bases left unmatched: 6. The CDR3 length is 14 residues. In DNA, the CDR3 is TGTGCCAGCAGACGGACAGGGGCCTCTTCACCCCTCCACTTT. Translation: CASRRTGASSPLHF.

The rearrangement joins TRBV30 to TRBJ2-2; no firm D call. The CDR3 totals 13 residues. V was cut by 4 bases and J by 1 base, with 7 bases left in between. CDR1 and CDR2 (germline): GTSNPN, SVGIG (reference sequence). For the CDR3, the DNA is TGTGCCTGGAAGGCGGTGAACACCGGGGAGCTGTTTTTT. Protein sequence: CAWKAVNTGELFF.

In its sample, this clone was seen a few times. The CDR3 here is CASSFMTGSQNIQYF. The CDR3 region has the DNA TGTGCCAGCAGCTTCATGACAGGTTCCCAAAACATTCAGTACTTC. This rearrangement joins TRBV5-4 to TRBJ2-4; D perhaps matches TRBD1 (6 bases). V was pared by 2 bases and J by 5 bases, with 14 bases between. Germline CDR1 is SGHNT and CDR2 is YYREEE (reference sequence). CDR3 size: 15 residues.

This chain links TRBV6-1 with TRBJ1-1; D is unresolved. CDR1 is MNHNS and CDR2 is SASEGT in the germline V gene. The V and J ends lost 6 bases and 4 bases respectively, with 6 bases between them. The CDR3 loop spans 11 amino acids. CDR3 region: CASRVSTEAFF. The CDR3 nucleotides read TGTGCCAGCAGAGTCAGCACTGAAGCTTTCTTT.

This clone has just one count. The chain uses TRBV7-2 and TRBJ1-6, with a possible D match to TRBD1 (6 bases). Germline assignment: CDR1 SGHTA and CDR2 FQGNSA. V shed 0 bases and J shed 7 bases, with 13 bases lying between them. This CDR3 is 16 amino acids long. The CDR3 nucleotides are TGTGCCAGCAGCTTAGCGGGGGCAGGGAGCAATTCACCCCTCCACTTT. It specifies CASSLAGAGSNSPLHF.

This sequence joins TRBV19 and TRBJ1-1, with 7 bases identical to TRBD1. The V gene end was trimmed by 5 bases and the J gene end by 7 bases; junction bases not matched to a gene: 10. Germline-derived CDR1 and CDR2 are LNHDA and SQIVND (reference sequence). The CDR3 is 14 amino acids. CDR3 amino acids: CASSAETGISEAFF. Here the CDR3 DNA reads TGTGCCAGTAGTGCCGAGACAGGGATCAGTGAAGCTTTCTTT.

J is TRBJ2-7 and V is TRBV2, with a possible D match to TRBD1 (6 bases). The V end lost 7 bases, the J end lost 4 bases, and 14 bases lay between the germline ends. CDR1 is SNHLY, CDR2 FYNNEI, per germline. The CDR3 consists of 13 residues. The CDR3 nucleotides are TGTGCCAGCAATGGGGGCTTTTCTTACGAGCAGTACTTC. Translation gives CASNGGFSYEQYF.

The chain combines TRBV29-1 with TRBJ2-7; 7 bases map to TRBD1. This CDR3 contains 13 residues. Unmatched junction bases numbered 8, after V lost 6 bases and J lost 3 bases. CDR1 SQVTM and CDR2 ANQGSEA come from the germline V gene. CDR3 sequence (DNA): TGCAGCGTCTACGACAGGGAAGGCTACGAGCAGTACTTC. The encoded protein is CSVYDREGYEQYF.

There are many counts of this clone. This CDR3 reads CASSMEQGLGTQYF. The DNA for the CDR3 is TGTGCCAGTAGTATGGAACAGGGATTAGGGACCCAGTACTTC. The gene calls are TRBV19 and TRBJ2-5, with D possibly being TRBD1 (6 bases). This CDR3 region has 14 residues. V was cut by 3 bases and J by 7 bases, with 15 bases left in between. Germline V gene lookup returns CDR1 LNHDA and CDR2 SQIVND (reference sequence).

The chain couples TRBV29-1 to TRBJ1-1, with a weak D call TRBD1 (6 bases). Per the germline V gene, CDR1 is SQVTM and CDR2 is ANQGSEA. Trimming shortened V by 1 base and J by 10 bases, and 13 bases separated the two germline ends. CDR3 size: 12 residues. As DNA, the CDR3 is TGCAGCGTTGAAGTTCTACAGGGAGTAGCTTTCTTT. Protein product: CSVEVLQGVAFF.

The rearrangement joins TRBV7-2 to TRBJ1-3; D is ambiguous. This CDR3 region has 14 residues. V was trimmed by 4 bases and J by 0 bases, leaving 7 bases between them. From germline, CDR1 is SGHTA and CDR2 FQGNSA. CDR3 in DNA: TGTGCCAGCAGCTATAGTAGCTCTGGAAACACCATATATTTT. Translation gives CASSYSSSGNTIYF.

To note about this clone: Other DNA sequences in the same sample also yield this CDR3. The chain couples TRBV9 to TRBJ1-4; D unclear. Germline V lookup: CDR1 SGDLS, CDR2 YYNGEE. The CDR3 consists of 14 residues. V lost 0 bases, J lost 8 bases, and 11 bases lay in between. Here the CDR3 DNA reads TGTGCCAGCAGCGTAGGCCCGGGTAACGAAAAACTGTTTTTT. It translates to CASSVGPGNEKLFF.

The chain joins TRBV6-5 to TRBJ2-2; D is unresolved. CDR1 and CDR2 from the germline V gene are MNHEY and SVGAGI. V was pared by 5 bases and J by 6 bases, with 10 bases between. The CDR3 is 13 amino acids. The CDR3 DNA reads TGTGCCAGCAGTCGATCCGCGGCCGGGGAGCTGTTTTTT. Protein product: CASSRSAAGELFF.

J is TRBJ2-5 and V is TRBV7-8; tentative D call: TRBD2 (7 bases). V gave up 8 bases and J gave up 1 base, with 17 bases separating them. CDR3 length: 15 amino acids. Germline V lookup: CDR1 SGHVS, CDR2 FQNEAQ. This chain's CDR3 is CASPPEGGTQETQYF. CDR3 in DNA: TGTGCCAGCCCCCCCGAGGGGGGGACCCAAGAGACCCAGTACTTC.

The V gene is TRBV5-1, the J gene TRBJ2-2; D possibly corresponds to TRBD1 (6 bases). CDR3 length: 14 residues. Germline V gene sequence: CDR1 SGHRS, CDR2 YFSETQ. Trimming took 4 bases from V and 1 from J, leaving 8 bases between them. The CDR3, as DNA: TGCGCCAGCAGCAGGGGACAGAACACCGGGGAGCTGTTTTTT. This encodes CASSRGQNTGELFF.

In its sample, this clone was seen a few times. A junction boundary mismatches the germline segment, possibly from a read error. The chain has TRBV4-1 and TRBJ2-3; 11 bases are shared with TRBD2. CDR3 length equals 16 residues. Germline V CDR1 and CDR2: MGHRA, YSYEKL. CDR3 loop: CASSPIAGGRRNTQYF. CDR3 DNA sequence: TGTGCCAGCAGCCCAATAGCGGGGGGGCGAAGGAATACGCAGTATTTT.

The V gene is TRBV5-1, the J gene TRBJ2-3, with 8 bases aligning to TRBD2. Trimming took 4 bases from V and 5 from J; bases not matched to a gene: 12. The CDR3 has 16 amino acids. Per germline, CDR1 SGHRS and CDR2 YFSETQ. The CDR3, as DNA: TGCGCCAGCAGCCTCAATAGCGGGAAGTCGAAAGATACGCAGTATTTT. It codes for CASSLNSGKSKDTQYF.

The chain uses TRBV19 and TRBJ2-7; 10 bases match TRBD1. The V segment lost 6 bases and the J segment 6 bases; nucleotides outside the gene matches: 11. The CDR3 is 15 amino acids. CDR1 and CDR2 (germline): LNHDA, SQIVND (reference sequence). CDR3: CASSKTGQGRIEQYF. The CDR3 DNA follows: TGTGCCAGTAGCAAGACGGGACAGGGGAGGATCGAGCAGTACTTC.

CDR3 sequence: CASTGQGDSETQYF. The CDR3 DNA is TGTGCCAGCACGGGCCAGGGGGATTCGGAGACCCAGTACTTC. This chain links TRBV2 with TRBJ2-5; the match to TRBD1 covers 7 bases. The CDR3 contains 14 residues. The J segment lost 5 bases and the V segment lost 7 bases, leaving 10 bases of the junction unmatched. Germline CDR1 and CDR2: SNHLY and FYNNEI.

The rearrangement uses TRBV2 and TRBJ1-5, with TRBD1 as a possible D gene (6 bases). V was shortened by 5 bases and J by 9 bases, with 29 bases between the two germline ends. This CDR3 contains 18 residues. Germline lookup yields CDR1 SNHLY and CDR2 FYNNEI. CDR3 amino acids: CASSTTKSAADRSRPQHF. The CDR3 DNA reads TGTGCCAGCAGTACTACGAAATCGGCGGCCGACAGGTCCCGGCCCCAGCATTTT.

V gene TRBV2 combines with J gene TRBJ1-6, with a possible D match to TRBD1 (5 bases). Trimming cost V 9 bases and J 8 bases, with 17 bases left between them. The germline V gene has CDR1 SNHLY and CDR2 FYNNEI. The CDR3 contains 14 residues. Written as DNA, the CDR3 is TGTGCCAGTCGGGGCGGGGTATCGTATTCACCCCTCCACTTT. Its translation: CASRGGVSYSPLHF.

The chain links TRBV25-1 to TRBJ1-1, with D possibly TRBD1 on 6 matching bases. The CDR3 length is 14 residues. V lost 4 bases and J 0 bases, leaving 9 bases between the germline ends. Germline-derived CDR1 and CDR2 are MGHDK and SYGVNS. CDR3 loop: CASSGQVMNTEAFF. The DNA for the CDR3 is TGTGCCAGCAGTGGACAGGTAATGAACACTGAAGCTTTCTTT.

The chain carries TRBV2 and TRBJ1-2, with a possible D match to TRBD1 (6 bases). Trimming pared 3 bases from V and 5 bases from J, leaving 7 bases between. Germline values: CDR1 SNHLY, CDR2 FYNNEI. This CDR3 has 12 residues. The CDR3 spells CASSDRGYGYTF. DNA of the CDR3: TGTGCCAGCAGTGACAGGGGTTATGGCTACACCTTC.

This clone has just one count. V is TRBV5-4 and J is TRBJ1-5, with 7 bases that match TRBD1. Germline lookup yields CDR1 SGHNT and CDR2 YYREEE (reference sequence). The junction had 4 bases not matched to a gene; V was cut back by 4 bases and J by 6 bases. The CDR3 consists of 13 residues. The CDR3 coding sequence is TGTGCCAGCAGCCAACAGGGGCTTCAGCCCCAGCATTTT. This gives the protein CASSQQGLQPQHF.